The clone carrying this T cell receptor (beta chain) appeared many times. In germline, CDR1 is DFQATT, CDR2 SNEGSKA (reference sequence). The CDR3 is 15 residues long. V lost 3 bases, J lost 1 base, and 15 bases lay in between. These data are taken from a study of identical twins. A universal primer site was incorporated via template switching, and the cDNA contained unique molecular identifiers. TCRdb itself ran the 5' RACE reads through MiXCR, one entry per CDR3 protein. The table shows 600,000 to 800,000 distinct CDR3 sequences, with 21% occurring only once. This same sample was also part of a study on T cells expressing NK-cell markers.

The sequenced material came from PBMCs. This TCR was recovered from a woman between 18 and 29 years old in good health. V and J are TRBV20-1 and TRBJ2-5, with a tentative D call TRBD1 (6 bases). CDR3: CSARYPGARQETQYF. CDR3 DNA: TGCAGTGCTAGGTACCCAGGGGCCCGCCAAGAGACCCAGTACTTC.